The 28 T cell receptor beta chains reported below all come from one sample, sequenced in a study of T-cell memory formation after mild COVID-19. TCRdb re-derived calls from the 5' RACE reads in MiXCR, one entry per CDR3 protein. The sample carries around 530,000 distinct CDR3 sequences, about 20% recorded once. Specimen: PBMCs or a T cell subset sorted from them (not recorded which). The receptors here all came from an adult woman who had mild COVID-19 (a few samples of this study predate the infection). Cell type and time point are not known.

V is TRBV9 and J is TRBJ2-2; D is possibly TRBD2 (6 bases). The CDR3 totals 15 residues. Germline V gene data show CDR1 as SGDLS and CDR2 as YYNGEE. The V and J ends lost 3 bases and 0 bases respectively, with 9 bases between them. The chain's CDR3 is CASSGDSSNTGELFF. The CDR3 nucleotides read TGTGCCAGCAGCGGGGACTCTTCGAACACCGGGGAGCTGTTTTTT.

The chain has TRBV5-1 and TRBJ2-7; the match to TRBD2 covers 8 bases. Germline-derived CDR1 and CDR2 are SGHRS and YFSETQ. This CDR3 has 16 residues. V shed 0 bases, J shed 1 base, and the junction held 6 bases outside the gene matches. The CDR3 sequence: CASSLEVGGRSYEQYF. DNA of the CDR3: TGCGCCAGCAGCTTGGAGGTCGGCGGGAGGTCCTACGAGCAGTACTTC.

This clonotype has a handful of counts. The chain carries TRBV24-1 and TRBJ2-5, with D tentatively TRBD2 (6 bases). Germline CDR1 and CDR2: KGHDR and SFDVKD. This CDR3 is built from 16 residues. Trimming left V 5 bases short and J 1 base short, with 16 bases between. The CDR3, as DNA: TGTGCCACCAGTGCCGGAGCTAGCGAACTCCAAGAGACCCAGTACTTC. Translation: CATSAGASELQETQYF.

The chain combines TRBV12-3 or TRBV12-4 with TRBJ1-5; D gene uncertain. Trimming stripped 6 bases from V and 2 bases from J, with 17 bases between. CDR3 length: 16 amino acids. The CDR3 spells CASSPPGSGGNQPQHF. Here the CDR3 DNA reads TGTGCCAGCAGCCCTCCCGGGTCAGGAGGCAATCAGCCCCAGCATTTT.

V usage is TRBV5-4 and J usage is TRBJ1-6; 7 bases are shared with TRBD1. Germline V CDR1 and CDR2: SGHNT, YYREEE (reference sequence). Germline trimming cut 0 bases from V and 7 bases from J; bases unmatched to any gene: 4. The CDR3 has 15 residues. CDR3 region: CASSLVDRENSPLHF. The CDR3 DNA is TGTGCCAGCAGCTTGGTAGACAGGGAGAATTCACCCCTCCACTTT.

A few counts support this clonotype. The chain is built from TRBV11-3 and TRBJ2-3; weak D call: TRBD1 (6 bases). V gave up 2 bases and J gave up 4 bases, with 10 bases separating them. The length of the CDR3 is 14 residues. Germline loops: CDR1 SGHNT, CDR2 YENEEA. Here the CDR3 reads CASSLRTGSDTQYF. The CDR3 DNA reads TGTGCCAGCAGCTTAAGAACAGGGTCAGATACGCAGTATTTT.

The rearrangement uses TRBV5-6 and TRBJ1-2; 7 nucleotides align to TRBD1. The V segment lost 4 bases and the J segment 5 bases; nucleotides outside the gene matches: 17. Looked up from germline, CDR1 is SGHDT and CDR2 is YYEEEE. CDR3 length equals 17 residues. DNA of the CDR3: TGTGCCAGCAGCGCGAACGGACAGGCCGATTCAAGATATGGCTACACCTTC. Its translation: CASSANGQADSRYGYTF.

This clonotype was found a few times. The gene calls are TRBV6-5 and TRBJ2-7; no reliable D call. The ends were cut back, 7 bases at V and 0 bases at J, with 16 bases in the middle. This CDR3 has 15 residues. CDR1 is MNHEY, CDR2 SVGAGI, per germline. CDR3 sequence (DNA): TGTGCCAGCAAGAAACAGCTCCTCGACTCCTACGAGCAGTACTTC. As protein: CASKKQLLDSYEQYF.

V gene TRBV30 combines with J gene TRBJ1-4, with TRBD1 matching over 7 bases. Germline V gene data show CDR1 as GTSNPN and CDR2 as SVGIG (reference sequence). This CDR3 contains 14 residues. J gave up 4 bases and V 8 bases, and 10 bases lay outside the gene matches. The CDR3 is CAQQDRDSNEKLFF. The CDR3 nucleotides are TGTGCCCAGCAAGACCGGGACAGTAATGAAAAACTGTTTTTT.

The chain couples TRBV6-1 to TRBJ1-2; 7 bases are shared with TRBD1. Germline CDR1 and CDR2: MNHNS and SASEGT. This CDR3 comprises 15 residues. The J segment lost 4 bases and the V segment lost 7 bases, leaving 12 bases of the junction unmatched. The CDR3 DNA reads TGTGCCAGCACTGCCCGGAGACAGGGAAGCTATGGCTACACCTTC. This codes for CASTARRQGSYGYTF.

The chain is built from TRBV20-1 and TRBJ2-1; 9 bases line up with TRBD2. CDR3 length: 18 residues. The germline V gene has CDR1 DFQATT and CDR2 SNEGSKA (reference sequence). The V gene end was trimmed by 0 bases and the J gene end by 2 bases; junction bases not matched to a gene: 11. CDR3 in amino acids: CSARDRWGAGGPYNEQFF. As DNA, the CDR3 is TGCAGTGCTAGAGATCGGTGGGGCGCGGGGGGGCCCTACAATGAGCAGTTCTTC.

This clonotype was picked up a small number of times. The chain's CDR3 is CASGSYRDTNTEAFF. The CDR3 DNA is TGTGCCAGCGGCTCATACCGGGACACAAACACTGAAGCTTTCTTT. The rearrangement joins TRBV11-2 to TRBJ1-1; a weak D match, TRBD1 (6 bases). The germline gives CDR1 SGHAT, CDR2 FQNNGV. The CDR3 runs 15 residues. With 8 bases removed from V and 2 bases from J, the gap between germline ends came to 18 bases.

This chain links TRBV5-1 with TRBJ2-3; TRBD2 agrees at 7 bases. This CDR3 is built from 16 residues. With V trimmed by 4 bases and J by 4 bases, 12 bases remained unmatched. Per germline, CDR1 SGHRS and CDR2 YFSETQ. CDR3 sequence (DNA): TGCGCCAGCAGCGCGGCGAGCGGGAACTTTGCAGATACGCAGTATTTT. Translated: CASSAASGNFADTQYF.

This clonotype turned up a few times. The chain is built from TRBV4-2 and TRBJ2-5, with 7 nucleotides matching TRBD2. The CDR3 runs 14 residues. From germline, CDR1 is LGHNA and CDR2 YNFKEQ. The trim removed 4 bases at V and 7 bases at J, leaving 9 bases unmatched. The CDR3 sequence: CASSPTGGGGTQYF. CDR3 sequence (DNA): TGTGCCAGCAGCCCGACGGGAGGAGGAGGGACCCAGTACTTC.

The genes are TRBV6-5 and TRBJ2-5; no reliable D call. The CDR3 has 13 amino acids. With 0 bases removed from V and 4 bases from J, the gap between germline ends came to 6 bases. The germline CDR1 and CDR2 sequences are MNHEY and SVGAGI. The CDR3 DNA reads as TGTGCCAGCAGTTACTCGAGGTCAGAGACCCAGTACTTC. It yields the protein CASSYSRSETQYF.

This clonotype was picked up a small number of times. The V gene is TRBV29-1, the J gene TRBJ2-7; D remains unclear. V was clipped by 6 bases and J by 4 bases, with 13 bases between them. This CDR3 has 12 amino acids. Germline lookup yields CDR1 SQVTM and CDR2 ANQGSEA. The DNA for the CDR3 is TGCAGCGTCACTTTCCGGACGTACGAGCAGTACTTC. Amino acids: CSVTFRTYEQYF.

This clonotype was seen a few times. The chain links TRBV23-1 to TRBJ2-1, with D perhaps TRBD1 or TRBD2 (6 bases each). TRBV23-1 is annotated as an ORF whose role is uncertain. The CDR3 is 14 amino acids. Trimming removed 9 bases at V and 12 bases at J, with 24 bases between. CDR3 sequence reads: CASPTQKTGGVQFF. The CDR3 region has the DNA TGCGCCAGTCCCACCCAGAAGACAGGCGGGGTGCAGTTCTTC.

This clonotype has just a few counts. This chain connects TRBV9 to TRBJ1-6; 7 bases are a match to TRBD1. The trim removed 0 bases at V and 9 bases at J, leaving 3 bases unmatched. Germline CDR1 is SGDLS and CDR2 is YYNGEE. The CDR3 extends over 14 amino acids. The CDR3 DNA sequence: TGTGCCAGCAGCGTAGTGTCAGGGGGTTCACCCCTCCACTTT. Its protein product is CASSVVSGGSPLHF.

This chain joins TRBV14 and TRBJ2-5; the D gene could be TRBD1 or TRBD2 (5 bases each). CDR3 length: 14 amino acids. Trimming removed 3 bases from V and 7 bases from J, with 15 bases in between. Looked up from germline, CDR1 is SGHDN and CDR2 is FVKESK. The CDR3 sequence: CASSQRDGGRTQYF. The CDR3 nucleotides read TGTGCCAGCAGCCAGAGGGACGGCGGACGGACCCAGTACTTC.

This chain uses TRBV28 with TRBJ1-2, with 9 bases matching TRBD1. Germline CDR1 MDHEN, CDR2 SYDVKM. Trimming removed 5 bases from V and 5 bases from J; junction bases left unmatched: 9. The CDR3 loop spans 15 amino acids. The CDR3 region is CASSRTGTGFYGYTF. As DNA, the CDR3 is TGTGCCAGCAGTCGAACCGGGACAGGGTTTTATGGCTACACCTTC.

The V call is TRBV29-1, the J call TRBJ2-1; no clear D gene. The CDR3 spans 12 residues. In germline, CDR1 is SQVTM, CDR2 ANQGSEA. V lost 4 bases, J lost 0 bases, and 4 bases lay in between. The CDR3 loop is CSVGGSYNEQFF. The DNA of the CDR3 is TGCAGCGTTGGGGGCTCCTACAATGAGCAGTTCTTC.

This clonotype was picked up a small number of times. The V gene is TRBV7-6, the J gene TRBJ1-1; a weak D match, TRBD1 (5 bases). The CDR3 sequence is 15 residues long. Germline assignment: CDR1 SGHVS and CDR2 FNYEAQ. V shed 3 bases and J shed 6 bases, with 17 bases lying between them. DNA of the CDR3: TGTGCCAGCAGCTTTGATTACGGCCGAGGGGCTGAAGCTTTCTTT. Its protein is CASSFDYGRGAEAFF.

The V gene is TRBV12-3 or TRBV12-4, the J gene TRBJ1-3; weak D call: TRBD1 (5 bases). The CDR3 loop spans 14 amino acids. Between the trimmed V and J ends, which lost 6 bases and 0 bases, there was a span of 9 bases. CDR3 coding DNA: TGTGCCAGCAGACAGGCTTTCTCTGGAAACACCATATATTTT. Translating gives CASRQAFSGNTIYF.

The V gene is TRBV7-9, the J gene TRBJ2-3; the match to TRBD1 covers 7 bases. Germline CDR1 and CDR2: SEHNR and FQNEAQ (reference sequence). V dropped 5 bases and J dropped 9; count of bases not matched to a gene: 5. The CDR3 runs 12 residues. CDR3 in DNA: TGTGCCAGCAGCCCAGAACAGGGGACGCAGTATTTT. This translates into CASSPEQGTQYF. Full variable domain (remainder filled in from reference TRBV7-9 and TRBJ2-3): DTGVSQNPRHKITKRGQNVTFRCDPISEHNRLYWYRQTLGQGPEFLTYFQNEAQLEKSRLLSDRFSAERPKGSFSTLEIQRTEQGDSAMYLCASSPEQGTQYFGPGTRLTVL.

This clonotype appeared a few times. CDR3: CASSTLSLRATAFF. The CDR3 nucleotides are TGTGCCAGCAGCACCCTGAGCCTCCGGGCCACGGCTTTCTTT. The chain uses TRBV12-3 or TRBV12-4 and TRBJ1-1, with D hard to call. The CDR3 runs 14 residues. V lost 6 bases, J lost 11 bases, and 22 bases lay in between.

V usage is TRBV9 and J usage is TRBJ2-1; no firm D call. The CDR3 has 16 amino acids. Germline assignment: CDR1 SGDLS and CDR2 YYNGEE. With 3 bases removed from V and 1 base from J, the gap between germline ends came to 14 bases. The CDR3 DNA reads as TGTGCCAGCAGCGGTGGTACCGTGCGGTCCTACAATGAGCAGTTCTTC. It encodes CASSGGTVRSYNEQFF.

This clonotype was counted between two and nine times. The chain employs TRBV4-1 and TRBJ2-1; possible D gene TRBD2, 6 bases. Trimming shortened V by 8 bases and J by 1 base, and 12 bases separated the two germline ends. This CDR3 spans 14 amino acids. CDR1 is MGHRA, CDR2 YSYEKL, per germline. The chain's CDR3 is CASELGGSYNEQFF. Here the CDR3 DNA reads TGCGCCAGCGAGCTGGGGGGTTCCTACAATGAGCAGTTCTTC.

This chain connects TRBV7-6 to TRBJ2-7; 7 bases are a match to TRBD1. J lost 5 bases, V lost 4 bases, and 14 bases had no gene match. CDR3 length: 16 residues. Germline V gene sequence: CDR1 SGHVS, CDR2 FNYEAQ. The CDR3 protein is CASSSSSRQGTHEQYF. In nucleotides, the CDR3 is TGTGCCAGCAGCTCCAGCAGCCGACAGGGTACGCACGAGCAGTACTTC.